Listed below are T cell receptor beta chains from one sample, sequenced in a study of blood T cells in healthy people across ages. TCRdb independently ran MiXCR on the 5' RACE reads; one entry per CDR3 protein. The sample has 1,300,000 or so distinct CDR3 sequences, roughly 59% seen once. The material sequenced was blood. The receptors were gathered from a man between 18 and 29 years old in good health. Both conserved end residues are part of each CDR3. Each record gives: clone size, J gene, V gene, D gene, CDR3 protein, CDR3 DNA. The D gene is left open where the match is weak. Clone sizes are given selectively: once, few, many, or a class where the clone is expanded.

>.|TRBJ1-2|TRBV29-1|.
CSVEYGIPRRYTF
TGCAGCGTTGAATATGGGATCCCTCGACGCTACACCTTC
>once|TRBJ2-2|TRBV27|.
CASSQWTDNTGELFF
TGTGCCAGCAGTCAGTGGACAGACAACACCGGGGAGCTGTTTTTT
>.|TRBJ2-4|TRBV20-1|.
CSARESGRDIQYF
TGCAGTGCTAGAGAGTCGGGTCGGGACATTCAGTACTTC
>.|TRBJ2-1|TRBV20-1|TRBD2
CSASSSGAVYNEQFF
TGCAGTGCTAGCTCTAGCGGGGCTGTCTACAATGAGCAGTTCTTC
>.|TRBJ2-7|TRBV7-8|.
CASSFSLSGPHSYEQYF
TGTGCCAGCAGCTTCTCCCTTTCCGGGCCCCACTCCTACGAGCAGTACTTC
>.|TRBJ2-5|TRBV12-3/TRBV12-4|.
CASRGGLLETQYF
TGTGCCAGCAGGGGGGGACTCTTAGAGACCCAGTACTTC
>.|TRBJ1-1|TRBV5-5|.
CASSLLADFALNTEAFF
TGTGCCAGCAGCTTGTTGGCCGATTTCGCCTTGAACACTGAAGCTTTCTTT
>.|TRBJ2-1|TRBV18|.
CASSPFPAVNEQFF
TGTGCCAGCTCACCCTTCCCGGCGGTTAATGAGCAGTTCTTC
>.|TRBJ1-5|TRBV12-3/TRBV12-4|TRBD1
CASSSSGTGRYQPQHF
TGTGCCAGCAGCTCCAGCGGGACAGGTCGGTATCAGCCCCAGCATTTT
>once|TRBJ2-2|TRBV12-5|TRBD2
CASGPPLAGVTGELFF
TGTGCTAGTGGTCCCCCGCTAGCGGGAGTCACCGGGGAGCTGTTTTTT
>.|TRBJ2-1|TRBV12-3/TRBV12-4|TRBD2
CASSDSGRSYNEQFF
TGTGCCAGCAGTGACAGCGGGAGGTCATACAATGAGCAGTTCTTC
>.|TRBJ2-7|TRBV20-1|.
CSAGVSAEQYF
TGCAGTGCTGGGGTTTCGGCAGAGCAGTACTTC
>.|TRBJ1-6|TRBV28|TRBD1
CASSRDRGHSYNSPLHF
TGTGCCAGCAGCCGGGACAGGGGGCACTCCTATAATTCACCCCTCCACTTT
>.|TRBJ2-1|TRBV7-9|TRBD2
CASSLGFSEAGGREQFF
TGTGCCAGCAGCTTAGGGTTTTCTGAAGCGGGAGGCAGAGAGCAGTTCTTC
>.|TRBJ2-1|TRBV29-1|.
CSVETGLYNEQFF
TGCAGCGTTGAGACAGGCCTCTACAATGAGCAGTTCTTC
>once|TRBJ1-2|TRBV29-1|.
CSVASGAYGYTF
TGCAGCGTCGCTTCAGGTGCCTATGGCTACACCTTC
>few|TRBJ2-7|TRBV4-1|TRBD2
CASRELAGVSYEQYF
TGCGCCAGCAGAGAACTAGCGGGAGTCTCCTACGAGCAGTACTTC
>.|TRBJ2-5|TRBV20-1|TRBD1
CSAGQGNLRETQYF
TGCAGTGCTGGACAGGGGAATCTTCGAGAGACCCAGTACTTC
>.|TRBJ2-7|TRBV4-1|TRBD1
CASSHGQGPLYEQYF
TGCGCCAGCAGCCACGGACAGGGACCCCTTTACGAGCAGTACTTC
>.|TRBJ2-7|TRBV27|TRBD2
CASSLLASNYEQYF
TGTGCCAGCAGTCTACTAGCGTCTAACTACGAGCAGTACTTC
>.|TRBJ2-5|TRBV29-1|TRBD1
CSVEDNRGQYF
TGCAGCGTTGAAGATAACAGGGGGCAGTACTTC
>.|TRBJ2-1|TRBV20-1|TRBD2
CSATSGGRSYNEQFF
TGCAGTGCCACTAGCGGGGGGCGCTCCTACAATGAGCAGTTCTTC
>.|TRBJ2-1|TRBV5-5|.
CASSPGDPSYNEQFF
TGTGCCAGCAGCCCTGGGGATCCCTCCTACAATGAGCAGTTCTTC
>few|TRBJ1-2|TRBV20-1|.
CSAGRVRDGYTF
TGCAGTGCTGGTAGGGTCAGGGATGGCTACACCTTC
>.|TRBJ2-1|TRBV28|TRBD2
CASSGRGVSYNEQFF
TGTGCCAGCAGTGGGCGGGGGGTCTCCTACAATGAGCAGTTCTTC
>few|TRBJ2-3|TRBV15|TRBD2
CATSTYSGGSDTQYF
TGTGCCACCAGCACCTATAGCGGGGGCTCTGATACGCAGTATTTT
>many|TRBJ2-3|TRBV25-1|.
CAIGDRGLDFTDTQYF
TGTGCCATCGGCGACCGGGGCCTCGACTTCACAGATACGCAGTATTTT
>once|TRBJ2-7|TRBV3-1|.
CASSQVAGNRDEQYF
TGTGCCAGCAGCCAAGTGGCCGGGAATCGGGACGAGCAGTACTTC
>few|TRBJ2-3|TRBV24-1|TRBD2
CATSGTSGNTDTQYF
TGTGCCACCAGTGGGACTAGCGGAAACACAGATACGCAGTATTTT
>.|TRBJ1-4|TRBV4-1|.
CASRELGGTNEKLFF
TGCGCCAGCAGGGAACTGGGGGGGACAAATGAAAAACTGTTTTTT
>.|TRBJ2-5|TRBV27|.
CASSSANSGQETQYF
TGTGCCAGCAGTTCCGCCAATAGCGGCCAAGAGACCCAGTACTTC
>.|TRBJ1-6|TRBV12-3/TRBV12-4|.
CASSKTGGGSPLHF
TGTGCCAGCAGCAAGACAGGAGGAGGGTCACCCCTCCACTTT
>few|TRBJ2-1|TRBV20-1|TRBD1
CSARAGQGIYNEQFF
TGCAGTGCTAGAGCGGGACAGGGGATCTACAATGAGCAGTTCTTC
>.|TRBJ2-1|TRBV7-9|TRBD2
CASSSTHPGTSDCNEQFF
TGTGCCAGCAGCTCCACGCACCCCGGGACTAGTGATTGCAATGAGCAGTTCTTC
>few|TRBJ2-5|TRBV4-3|TRBD2
CASSQDTFGTTYQETQYF
TGCGCCAGCAGCCAAGACACCTTTGGGACTACCTACCAAGAGACCCAGTACTTC
>.|TRBJ2-5|TRBV7-2|.
CASSSEGEETQYF
TGTGCCAGCAGCTCTGAGGGGGAAGAGACCCAGTACTTC
>.|TRBJ2-7|TRBV6-5|.
CASSFTYRSSYEQYF
TGTGCCAGCAGTTTCACCTACAGGAGCTCCTACGAGCAGTACTTC
>.|TRBJ2-3|TRBV28|.
CASGRGHPGRTDTQYF
TGTGCCAGCGGGCGGGGACACCCGGGACGCACAGATACGCAGTATTTT
>few|TRBJ2-7|TRBV14|.
CASSQDWTGYEQYF
TGTGCCAGCAGCCAAGATTGGACGGGCTACGAGCAGTACTTC
>.|TRBJ2-3|TRBV4-1|.
CASSQEGAILPDTQYF
TGCGCCAGCAGCCAAGAGGGGGCGATCCTCCCTGATACGCAGTATTTT
>.|TRBJ2-1|TRBV7-2|.
CASSLVGTRSSEQFF
TGTGCCAGCAGCTTAGTGGGGACTCGGTCCAGTGAGCAGTTCTTC
>.|TRBJ2-7|TRBV29-1|.
CSVYSPLVGEQYF
TGCAGCGTCTATTCCCCCCTTGTAGGCGAGCAGTACTTC
>.|TRBJ2-1|TRBV7-2|TRBD1
CASSWDTGVSDEQFF
TGTGCCAGCAGCTGGGACACAGGGGTTTCGGATGAGCAGTTCTTC
>.|TRBJ2-3|TRBV6-6|.
CASSYGAGAGTDTQYF
TGTGCCAGCAGTTACGGGGCCGGGGCAGGCACAGATACGCAGTATTTT
>.|TRBJ2-5|TRBV9|.
CASSERGLPYQETQYF
TGTGCCAGCAGCGAAAGAGGCCTTCCGTACCAAGAGACCCAGTACTTC
>.|TRBJ2-7|TRBV6-1|TRBD2
CASGLASTYEQYF
TGTGCCAGTGGACTAGCTTCAACATACGAGCAGTACTTC
>once|TRBJ2-1|TRBV13|.
CASSLPPGQEQFF
TGTGCCAGCAGCCTCCCACCTGGACAGGAGCAGTTCTTC